This TCR beta chain was found in a study of cytomegalovirus exposure and HLA in healthy donors. Study context: The Caucasian-associated ancestry cluster held around 76% of a few hundred genotyped donors.

A word on this clone: Its matching antigen is unknown.

Study-wide findings and caveats: One variant, a missense change in DCLRE1C, was linked in a later analysis to TCR beta V- and J-gene trimming. Compared with the roughly 700-donor mean, an Asian-associated ancestry cluster reportedly had fewer N-insertions, according to a later analysis.

V lost 3 bases to trimming and J lost 5 bases; unmatched junction nucleotides: 2. Germline lookup yields CDR1 SGHRS and CDR2 YFSETQ. The CDR3 covers 15 residues. The PCR was carried out with 60 Vbeta primers and 13 Jbeta primers. Assay used: immunoSEQ multiplex PCR; TCRdb lists only in-frame clones, some missing. The sample has roughly 200,000 clones, 80% seen once. The specimen sequenced was PBMCs. This clonotype was obtained from a man aged 35 to 55 in good health and CMV-seronegative. This chain connects TRBV5-1 to TRBJ2-1; 13 bases are shared with TRBD2. This CDR3 is CASSYGLAGDNEQFF. The DNA for the CDR3 is TGCGCCAGCAGCTACGGACTAGCGGGGGACAATGAGCAGTTCTTC.